These 15 T cell receptor beta chains were sequenced from one sample in a study of control samples from healthy donors and cancer patients. Repertoires were generated with immunoSEQ multiplex PCR, while TCRdb's copy carries only in-frame clones and drops some. This sample has about 220,000 clones, with roughly 94% found just once. The sample taken for sequencing was blood. The receptor set was obtained from a man aged 50-60 years in good health.

The rearrangement links TRBV2 to TRBJ2-3, with a weak D call TRBD2 (6 bases). Germline CDR1 and CDR2: SNHLY and FYNNEI. CDR3 length equals 14 residues. Deletions cut 6 bases from V and 2 bases from J, with 12 bases between. DNA of the CDR3: TGTGCCAGCAGACTGGGGGAGGTCACAGATACGCAGTATTTT. Protein sequence: CASRLGEVTDTQYF.

The gene calls are TRBV28 and TRBJ2-3; D is ambiguous. Trimming shortened V by 7 bases and J by 3 bases, and 8 bases separated the two germline ends. Germline CDR1 and CDR2: MDHEN and SYDVKM. The length of the CDR3 is 12 residues. This CDR3 reads CASTKPTDTQYF. The DNA for the CDR3 is TGTGCCAGCACAAAGCCGACAGATACGCAGTATTTT.

The chain recombines TRBV4-2 with TRBJ2-7, with D perhaps assigned TRBD1 or TRBD2 (5 bases each). Trimming took off 4 bases at V and 1 base at J, with 11 bases between the two ends. Per the germline V gene, CDR1 is LGHNA and CDR2 is YNFKEQ. The CDR3 spans 14 residues. The CDR3 coding sequence is TGTGCCAGCAGCCCCGGGGCCTTTTCCTACGAGCAGTACTTC. It encodes CASSPGAFSYEQYF.

The chain couples TRBV6-1 to TRBJ1-5, with D unclear. V was clipped by 5 bases and J by 8 bases, with 10 bases between them. The CDR3 sequence is 12 residues long. Looked up from germline, CDR1 is MNHNS and CDR2 is SASEGT. The CDR3 spells CASSWAGEPQHF. As DNA, the CDR3 is TGTGCCAGCAGTTGGGCGGGCGAGCCCCAGCATTTT.

V and J are TRBV7-2 and TRBJ2-2; 7 bases fit TRBD1. This CDR3 has 15 residues. V trimming: 3 bases; J trimming: 2 bases; junction bases outside the gene matches: 3. Germline values: CDR1 SGHTA, CDR2 FQGNSA. In DNA form, the CDR3 reads TGTGCCAGCAGCTTGGACAGGACTAACACCGGGGAGCTGTTTTTT. It encodes CASSLDRTNTGELFF.

The rearrangement links TRBV2 to TRBJ1-6; 7 nucleotides align to TRBD1. With 6 bases clipped from V and 7 bases from J, the junction kept 3 bases outside the gene matches. Per the germline V gene, CDR1 is SNHLY and CDR2 is FYNNEI. CDR3 size: 13 residues. CDR3 sequence reads: CASSRDRNSPLHF. The CDR3 region has the DNA TGTGCCAGCAGCCGGGACAGAAATTCACCCCTCCACTTT.

This sequence joins TRBV6-1 and TRBJ1-3; no clear D gene. In germline, CDR1 is MNHNS, CDR2 SASEGT. The V and J ends lost 3 bases and 1 base respectively, with 10 bases between them. The CDR3 has 15 residues. The CDR3 DNA sequence: TGTGCCAGCAGTGACCCGAGGTCATCTGGAAACACCATATATTTT. As protein: CASSDPRSSGNTIYF.

V is TRBV18 and J is TRBJ1-1; D possibly corresponds to TRBD1 (6 bases). The germline CDR1 and CDR2 sequences are KGHSH and LQKENI. This CDR3 comprises 13 residues. Trimming removed 5 bases at V and 2 bases at J, with 9 bases between. The CDR3 sequence: CASSADRNTEAFF. The DNA of the CDR3 is TGTGCCAGCTCAGCGGACAGAAACACTGAAGCTTTCTTT.

The genes are TRBV7-8 and TRBJ1-2; 10 nucleotides line up with TRBD1. V shed 2 bases and J 2 bases; nucleotides not matched to a gene: 8. The germline V gene encodes CDR1 SGHVS and CDR2 FQNEAQ. The CDR3 is 17 amino acids. The CDR3 spells CASSLYPPDRGNYGYTF. The CDR3 DNA sequence: TGTGCCAGCAGCTTATACCCGCCGGACAGGGGGAACTATGGCTACACCTTC.

The chain recombines TRBV5-1 with TRBJ2-5, with 9 bases aligning to TRBD1. V trimming: 4 bases; J trimming: 0 bases; junction bases outside the gene matches: 7. The CDR3 spans 16 residues. Per the germline V gene, CDR1 is SGHRS and CDR2 is YFSETQ. The DNA for the CDR3 is TGCGCCAGCAGCCCCGGGACAGGGTCGTACCAAGAGACCCAGTACTTC. Its translation: CASSPGTGSYQETQYF.

The genes are TRBV29-1 and TRBJ2-3, with 11 bases lining up with TRBD2. The CDR3 length is 14 residues. From germline, CDR1 is SQVTM and CDR2 ANQGSEA. V lost 6 bases to trimming and J lost 4 bases; unmatched junction nucleotides: 6. CDR3 sequence (DNA): TGCAGCGTCGAAACTAGCGGGGGCCCAGATACGCAGTATTTT. Translating it yields CSVETSGGPDTQYF.

The chain couples TRBV9 to TRBJ1-1; the D gene is possibly TRBD1 (5 bases). The CDR3 length is 14 residues. V dropped 4 bases and J dropped 6 bases, with 16 bases sitting between them. Germline V lookup: CDR1 SGDLS, CDR2 YYNGEE. The CDR3 sequence is CASSSQGQGAEAFF. The DNA for the CDR3 is TGTGCCAGCAGCTCCCAAGGGCAGGGCGCTGAAGCTTTCTTT.

This chain uses TRBV18 with TRBJ2-7; 8 bases map to TRBD1. The CDR3 is 13 residues long. V shed 6 bases and J 4 bases; nucleotides not matched to a gene: 5. Germline V CDR1 and CDR2: KGHSH, LQKENI. The CDR3 is CASSLTGGYEQYF. In nucleotides, the CDR3 is TGTGCCAGCTCCCTCACAGGGGGATACGAGCAGTACTTC. Full variable domain (missing parts from reference TRBV18 and TRBJ2-7): NAGVMQNPRHLVRRRGQEARLRCSPMKGHSHVYWYRQLPEEGLKFMVYLQKENIIDESGMPKERFSAEFPKEGPSILRIQQVVRGDSAAYFCASSLTGGYEQYFGPGTRLTVT.

The gene calls are TRBV5-8 and TRBJ2-1, with D tentatively TRBD2 (6 bases). Looked up from germline, CDR1 is SGHTS and CDR2 is YDEGEE. Trimming removed 4 bases at V and 2 bases at J, with 13 bases between. The CDR3 contains 15 residues. CDR3 DNA: TGTGCCAGCAGCACGATAGCGGCTACCTACAATGAGCAGTTCTTC. It yields the protein CASSTIAATYNEQFF.

This rearrangement joins TRBV28 to TRBJ2-7; 8 positions agree with TRBD1. The CDR3 sequence is 13 residues long. V shed 5 bases, J shed 5 bases, and the junction held 5 bases outside the gene matches. The germline V gene encodes CDR1 MDHEN and CDR2 SYDVKM. CDR3 bases: TGTGCCAGCAGTCAGGGGGCGAGGGACGAGCAGTACGTC. Its translation: CASSQGARDEQYV.